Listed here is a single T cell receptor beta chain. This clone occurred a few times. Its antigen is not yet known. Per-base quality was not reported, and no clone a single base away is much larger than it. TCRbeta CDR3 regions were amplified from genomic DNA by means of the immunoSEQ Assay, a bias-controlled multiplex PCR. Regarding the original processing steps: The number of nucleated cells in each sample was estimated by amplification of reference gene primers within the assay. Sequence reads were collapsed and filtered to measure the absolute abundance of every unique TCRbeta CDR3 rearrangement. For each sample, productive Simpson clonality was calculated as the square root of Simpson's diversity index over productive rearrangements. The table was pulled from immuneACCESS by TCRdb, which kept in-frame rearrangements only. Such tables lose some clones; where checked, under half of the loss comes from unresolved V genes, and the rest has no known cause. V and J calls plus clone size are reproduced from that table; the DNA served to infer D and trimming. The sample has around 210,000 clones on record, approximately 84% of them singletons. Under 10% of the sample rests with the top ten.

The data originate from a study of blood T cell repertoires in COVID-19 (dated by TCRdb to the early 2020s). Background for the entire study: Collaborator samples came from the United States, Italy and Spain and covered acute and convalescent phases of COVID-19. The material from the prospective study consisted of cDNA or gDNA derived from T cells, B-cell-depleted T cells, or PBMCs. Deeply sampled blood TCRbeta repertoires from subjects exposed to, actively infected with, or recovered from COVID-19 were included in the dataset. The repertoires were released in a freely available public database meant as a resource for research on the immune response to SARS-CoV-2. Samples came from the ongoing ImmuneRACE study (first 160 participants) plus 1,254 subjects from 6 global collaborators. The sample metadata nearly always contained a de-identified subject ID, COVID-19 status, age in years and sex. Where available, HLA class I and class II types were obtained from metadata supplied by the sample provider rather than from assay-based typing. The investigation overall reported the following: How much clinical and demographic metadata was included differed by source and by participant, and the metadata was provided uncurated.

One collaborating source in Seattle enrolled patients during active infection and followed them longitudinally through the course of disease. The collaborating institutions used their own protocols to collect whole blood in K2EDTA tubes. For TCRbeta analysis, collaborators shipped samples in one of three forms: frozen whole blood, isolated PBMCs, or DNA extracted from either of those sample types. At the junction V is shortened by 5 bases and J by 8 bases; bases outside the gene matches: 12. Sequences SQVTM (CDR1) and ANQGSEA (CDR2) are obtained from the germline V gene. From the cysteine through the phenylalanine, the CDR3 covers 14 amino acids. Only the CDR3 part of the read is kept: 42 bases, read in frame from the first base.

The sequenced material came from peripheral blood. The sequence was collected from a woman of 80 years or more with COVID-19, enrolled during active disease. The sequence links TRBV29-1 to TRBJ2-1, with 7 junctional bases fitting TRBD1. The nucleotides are TGCAGCGTTACAACAGGGGTAAATACGCATGAGCAGTTCTTC. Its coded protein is CSVTTGVNTHEQFF.